A single T cell receptor beta chain is shown here with its context. Method: immunoSEQ multiplex PCR; TCRdb's copy keeps in-frame clones and lacks some. Of 700,000 or so clones in the sample, over 75% are singletons; the top ten hold roughly 0.01%. These data are taken from a study of shared T cell receptors in the human thymus. Per germline, CDR1 KGHSH and CDR2 LQKENI. Trimming shortened V by 5 bases and J by 1 base, and 8 bases separated the two germline ends. This CDR3 region has 13 residues. These sequences were also reported in another study, on human thymus T cells.

Sequenced: thymocytes. V usage is TRBV18 and J usage is TRBJ2-5; D is unclear. The sequence was obtained from a girl under two years old with a congenital heart defect. CDR3 DNA: TGTGCCAGCTCATCCGACACCCAAGAGACCCAGTACTTC. Amino acid sequence: CASSSDTQETQYF.